This T cell receptor beta chain originates from a study of cytomegalovirus exposure and HLA in healthy donors. Broader study findings: A later analysis by the authors found several of the most significant clusters apparently linked to common viral pathogens. Apparent HLA restriction characterized most CMV-associated TCR beta chains in a later analysis. In presence/absence analyses, roughly uniform sequencing depth across donors was assumed. CMV serostatus stood as the only immune exposure information on hand.

The length of the CDR3 is 14 residues. The V end was cut by 0 bases, the J end by 5 bases, with 11 bases between. Germline CDR1 reads SGHRS; CDR2 reads YFSETQ. Primers for the PCR totalled 60 Vbeta and 13 Jbeta. TCRdb's copy holds only in-frame clones and misses some; the assay was immunoSEQ multiplex PCR. This sample has about 240,000 clones, with about 81% found just once. This clone was counted a few times. Its cognate antigen is unknown. Sequencing was performed on PBMCs. The rearrangement links TRBV5-1 to TRBJ1-2, with D tentatively TRBD1 (5 bases). The receptor comes from a woman in her sixties or seventies in good health and CMV-seropositive. The CDR3 bases are TGCGCCAGCAGCTTGGATCGGGGGAATTATGGCTACACCTTC. Its protein is CASSLDRGNYGYTF. Full variable domain (rest looked up from reference TRBV5-1 and TRBJ1-2): KAGVTQTPRYLIKTRGQQVTLSCSPISGHRSVSWYQQTPGQGLQFLFEYFSETQRNKGNFPGRFSGRQFSNSRSEMNVSTLELGDSALYLCASSLDRGNYGYTFGSGTRLTVV.